Sequencing of this T cell receptor (beta chain) was carried out in a study of OX40 agonist ivuxolimab in advanced cancers. Study-level background: As their treatment, patients were administered ivuxolimab, an agonistic anti-OX40 (CD134) antibody. Ivuxolimab was delivered to patients intravenously every 2 weeks at doses spanning 0.01 to 10 mg/kg.

Data came from immunoSEQ multiplex PCR; TCRdb stores just in-frame clones and leaves some out. Seen here are 65,000 to 100,000 clones, about 92% observed once, and the top ten hold less than 0.35%. This CDR3 has 12 residues. V gave up 8 bases and J gave up 5 bases, with 13 bases separating them. The germline gives CDR1 MDHEN, CDR2 SYDVKM. This clone was counted only a few times. This sequence originates from an adult with an advanced solid tumor such as melanoma, head and neck, liver or kidney cancer. J is TRBJ2-7 and V is TRBV28; D is possibly TRBD2 (6 bases). The sample consisted of CD4+ or CD8+ T cells sorted from blood, taken in a trial of the OX40 agonist ivuxolimab. CDR3 coding DNA: TGTGCCAGCGGTTGGGGGGTCGACGAGCAGTACGTC. As protein: CASGWGVDEQYV.